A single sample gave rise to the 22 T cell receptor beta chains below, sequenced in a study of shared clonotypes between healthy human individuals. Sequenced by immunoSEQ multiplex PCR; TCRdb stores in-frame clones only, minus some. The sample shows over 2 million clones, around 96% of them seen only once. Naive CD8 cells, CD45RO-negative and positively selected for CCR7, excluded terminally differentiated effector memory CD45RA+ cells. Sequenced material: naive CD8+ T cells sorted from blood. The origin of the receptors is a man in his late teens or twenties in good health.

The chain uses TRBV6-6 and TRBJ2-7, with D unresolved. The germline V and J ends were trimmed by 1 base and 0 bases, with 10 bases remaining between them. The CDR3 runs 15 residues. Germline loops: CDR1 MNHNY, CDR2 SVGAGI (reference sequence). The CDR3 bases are TGTGCCAGCAGTTACTATCCTTCCGCCTCCTACGAGCAGTACTTC. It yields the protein CASSYYPSASYEQYF.

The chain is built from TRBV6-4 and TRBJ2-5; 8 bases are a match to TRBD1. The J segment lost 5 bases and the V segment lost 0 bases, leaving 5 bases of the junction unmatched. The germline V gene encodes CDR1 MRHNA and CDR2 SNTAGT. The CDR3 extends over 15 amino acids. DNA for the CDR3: TGTGCCAGCAGTGACTCCAGGACAGGGTGGGAGACCCAGTACTTC. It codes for CASSDSRTGWETQYF.

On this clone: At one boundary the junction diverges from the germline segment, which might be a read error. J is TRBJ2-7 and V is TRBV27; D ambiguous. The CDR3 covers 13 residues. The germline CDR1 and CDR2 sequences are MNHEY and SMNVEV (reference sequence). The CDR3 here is CASSLGSSDEQYF. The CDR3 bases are TGTGCCAGCAGTTTGGGGTCCTCCGACGAGCAGTACTTC.

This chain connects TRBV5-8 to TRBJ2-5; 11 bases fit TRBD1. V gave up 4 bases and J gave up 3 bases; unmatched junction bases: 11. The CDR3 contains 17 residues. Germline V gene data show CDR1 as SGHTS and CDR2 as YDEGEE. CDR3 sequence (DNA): TGTGCCAGCAGCCTAGGGACAGGGGGGCCTGGGGAAGAGACCCAGTACTTC. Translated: CASSLGTGGPGEETQYF.

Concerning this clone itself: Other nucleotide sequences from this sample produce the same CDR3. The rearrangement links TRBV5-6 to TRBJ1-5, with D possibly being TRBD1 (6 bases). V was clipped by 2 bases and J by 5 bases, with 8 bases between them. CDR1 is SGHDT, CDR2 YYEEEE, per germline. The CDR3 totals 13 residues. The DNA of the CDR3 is TGTGCCAGCAGCTTAGGGGGGGATCAGCCCCAGCATTTT. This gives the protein CASSLGGDQPQHF.

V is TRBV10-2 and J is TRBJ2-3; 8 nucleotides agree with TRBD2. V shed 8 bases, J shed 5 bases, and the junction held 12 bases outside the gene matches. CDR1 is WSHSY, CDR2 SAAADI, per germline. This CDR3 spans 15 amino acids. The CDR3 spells CASGPSGGVVDTQYF. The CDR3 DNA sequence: TGCGCCAGCGGCCCTTCGGGGGGGGTAGTAGATACGCAGTATTTT.

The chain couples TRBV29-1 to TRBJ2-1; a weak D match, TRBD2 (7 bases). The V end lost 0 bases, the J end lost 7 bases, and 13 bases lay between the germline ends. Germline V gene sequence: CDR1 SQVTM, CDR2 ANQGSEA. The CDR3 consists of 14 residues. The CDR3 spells CSVEDGGAGNEQFF. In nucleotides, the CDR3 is TGCAGCGTTGAAGATGGGGGGGCTGGTAATGAGCAGTTCTTC.

CDR3 sequence reads: CASSQEASGLPYNEQFF. The CDR3 DNA follows: TGCGCCAGCAGCCAAGAGGCCAGCGGGCTACCCTACAATGAGCAGTTCTTC. The chain carries TRBV4-1 and TRBJ2-1; maybe TRBD2 (6 bases). Germline CDR1 MGHRA, CDR2 YSYEKL. CDR3 length: 17 amino acids. The V end was cut by 0 bases, the J end by 2 bases, with 14 bases between.

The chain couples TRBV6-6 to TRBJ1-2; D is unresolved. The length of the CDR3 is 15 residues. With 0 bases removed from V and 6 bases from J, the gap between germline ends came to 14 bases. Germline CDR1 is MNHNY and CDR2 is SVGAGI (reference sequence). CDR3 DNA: TGTGCCAGCAGTTACTCGGAGGGTCCCCTCGATGGCTACACCTTC. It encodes CASSYSEGPLDGYTF.

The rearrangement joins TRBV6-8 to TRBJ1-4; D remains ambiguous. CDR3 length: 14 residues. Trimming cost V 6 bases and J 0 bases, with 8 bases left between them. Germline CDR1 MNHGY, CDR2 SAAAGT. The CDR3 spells CASSPGTTNEKLFF. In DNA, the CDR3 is TGTGCCAGCAGCCCGGGTACAACTAATGAAAAACTGTTTTTT.

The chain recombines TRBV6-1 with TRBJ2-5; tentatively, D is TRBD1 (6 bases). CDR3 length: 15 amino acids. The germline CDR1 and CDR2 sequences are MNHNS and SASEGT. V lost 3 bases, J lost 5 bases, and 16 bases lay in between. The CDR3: CASSDQQGRLETQYF. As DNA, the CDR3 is TGTGCCAGCAGTGACCAACAGGGAAGGCTGGAGACCCAGTACTTC.

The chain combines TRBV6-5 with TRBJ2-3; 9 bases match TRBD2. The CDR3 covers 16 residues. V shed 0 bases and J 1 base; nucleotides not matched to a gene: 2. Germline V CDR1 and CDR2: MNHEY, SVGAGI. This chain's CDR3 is CASSYSQRGGTDTQYF. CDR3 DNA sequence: TGTGCCAGCAGTTACTCGCAGCGGGGGGGCACAGATACGCAGTATTTT.

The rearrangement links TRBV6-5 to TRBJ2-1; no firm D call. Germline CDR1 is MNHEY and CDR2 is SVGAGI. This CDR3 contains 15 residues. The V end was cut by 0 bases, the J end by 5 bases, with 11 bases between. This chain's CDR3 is CASSYSNFGNNEQFF. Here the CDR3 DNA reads TGTGCCAGCAGTTACTCGAATTTCGGCAACAATGAGCAGTTCTTC.

This CDR3 is CASSLRGGDTGELFF. The CDR3 bases are TGTGCCAGCAGCTTACGTGGGGGCGACACCGGGGAGCTGTTTTTT. The chain uses TRBV5-8 and TRBJ2-2; TRBD1 might be the D (6 bases). CDR1 is SGHTS, CDR2 YDEGEE, per germline. This CDR3 has 15 residues. V lost 2 bases and J lost 3, with 11 bases in between.

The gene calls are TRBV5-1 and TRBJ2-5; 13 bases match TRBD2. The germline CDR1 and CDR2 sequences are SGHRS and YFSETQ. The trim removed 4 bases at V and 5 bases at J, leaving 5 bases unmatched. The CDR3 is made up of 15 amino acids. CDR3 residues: CASSPGLAGSETQYF. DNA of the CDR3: TGCGCCAGCAGCCCGGGACTAGCGGGGTCCGAGACCCAGTACTTC.

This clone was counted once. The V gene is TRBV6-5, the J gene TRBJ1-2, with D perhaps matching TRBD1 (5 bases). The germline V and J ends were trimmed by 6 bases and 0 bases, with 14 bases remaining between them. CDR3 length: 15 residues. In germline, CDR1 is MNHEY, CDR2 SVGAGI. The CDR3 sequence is CASSKDWGSNYGYTF. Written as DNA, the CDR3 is TGTGCCAGCAGCAAGGACTGGGGGTCTAACTATGGCTACACCTTC.

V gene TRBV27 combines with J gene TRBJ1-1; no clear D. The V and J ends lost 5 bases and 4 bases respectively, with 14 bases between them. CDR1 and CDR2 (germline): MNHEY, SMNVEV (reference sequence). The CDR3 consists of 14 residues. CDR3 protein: CASSVDAAGTEAFF. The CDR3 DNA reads TGTGCCAGCAGTGTCGACGCGGCGGGCACTGAAGCTTTCTTT.

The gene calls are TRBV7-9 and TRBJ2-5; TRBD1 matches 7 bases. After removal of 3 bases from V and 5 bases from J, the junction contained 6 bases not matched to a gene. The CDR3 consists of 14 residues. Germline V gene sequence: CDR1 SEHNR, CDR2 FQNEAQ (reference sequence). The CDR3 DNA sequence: TGTGCCAGCAGCTTGACAGGGATGTTGGAGACCCAGTACTTC. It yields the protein CASSLTGMLETQYF.

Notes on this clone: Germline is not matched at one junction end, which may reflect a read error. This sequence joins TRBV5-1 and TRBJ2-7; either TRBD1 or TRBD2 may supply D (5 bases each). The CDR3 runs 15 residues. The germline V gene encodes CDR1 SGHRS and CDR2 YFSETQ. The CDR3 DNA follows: TGCACCAGCAGCCTAAGAGGGACGGAAACCTACGAGCAGTACTTC. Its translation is CTSSLRGTETYEQYF.

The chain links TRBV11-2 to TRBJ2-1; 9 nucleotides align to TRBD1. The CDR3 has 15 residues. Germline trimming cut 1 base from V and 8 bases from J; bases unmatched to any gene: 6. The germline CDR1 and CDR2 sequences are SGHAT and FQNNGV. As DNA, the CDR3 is TGTGCCAGCAGCTTAGCGGGACAGGGTAGATATGAGCAGTTCTTC. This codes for CASSLAGQGRYEQFF. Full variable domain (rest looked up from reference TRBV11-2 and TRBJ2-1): EAGVAQSPRYKIIEKRQSVAFWCNPISGHATLYWYQQILGQGPKLLIQFQNNGVVDDSQLPKDRFSAERLKGVDSTLKIQPAKLEDSAVYLCASSLAGQGRYEQFFGPGTRLTVL.

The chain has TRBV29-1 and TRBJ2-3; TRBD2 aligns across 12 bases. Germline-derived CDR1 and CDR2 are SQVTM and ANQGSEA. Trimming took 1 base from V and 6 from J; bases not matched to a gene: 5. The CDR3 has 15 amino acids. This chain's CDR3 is CSVEVLAGGPDTQYF. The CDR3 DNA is TGCAGCGTTGAAGTGCTAGCGGGAGGGCCGGATACGCAGTATTTT.

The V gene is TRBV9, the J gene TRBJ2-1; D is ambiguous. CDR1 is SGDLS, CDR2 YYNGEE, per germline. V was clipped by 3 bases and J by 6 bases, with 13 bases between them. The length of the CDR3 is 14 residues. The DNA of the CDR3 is TGTGCCAGCAGCGCTAAATTATGGGGCAATGAGCAGTTCTTC. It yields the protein CASSAKLWGNEQFF.